This T cell receptor (beta chain) was sequenced during a study of cytomegalovirus exposure and HLA in healthy donors. On the study more broadly: Genotyping showed 81% of over 350 donors falling in the Caucasian-associated ancestry cluster.

Study conclusions and caveats: Per a later analysis, HLA-associated TCR beta chains showed more clonal expansion than other, equally common TCR beta chains.

The V and J ends lost 4 bases and 2 bases, in that order; junction bases with no gene match: 8. Germline V CDR1 and CDR2: ENHRY, SYGVKD. The CDR3 totals 16 residues. Details on this clone: Its antigen is currently unknown.

The PCR made use of 60 Vbeta and 13 Jbeta primers. Using immunoSEQ multiplex PCR, the repertoire was profiled, and TCRdb retains in-frame clones only, with some absent. The sample shows 70,000 to 85,000 clones, 62% of them seen only once. This chain uses TRBV10-3 with TRBJ2-3, with TRBD2 identical over 8 bases. Input material: PBMCs. The sequence came from a male donor in good health and CMV-seropositive. The DNA for the CDR3 is TGTGCCATCAGTGTCGGAGTAGCGGGATCCACAGATACGCAGTATTTT. The encoded protein is CAISVGVAGSTDTQYF.